These 22 T cell receptor beta chains were sequenced from one sample in a study of T-cell reconstitution after alpha-beta-depleted transplantation in children. Unique molecular identifiers were incorporated into the prepared TCRbeta library. TCRdb re-called the PCR reads with MiXCR, one entry per CDR3 protein. The data hold 200,000 to 250,000 distinct CDR3 sequences, with 5.5% to 7% observed a single time. The specimen was PBMCs, collected before TCRalphabeta/CD19-depleted stem cell transplant. Receptors were obtained from a boy younger than 10 with acute lymphoblastic leukemia, due to receive a stem cell transplant.

In its sample, this clonotype was seen many times. The V call is TRBV28, the J call TRBJ2-5; 9 bases are shared with TRBD2. The germline V gene has CDR1 MDHEN and CDR2 SYDVKM. Trimming removed 5 bases from V and 4 bases from J; junction bases left unmatched: 14. The CDR3 sequence is 17 residues long. CDR3: CASSPPLGTSFRETQYF. CDR3 DNA: TGTGCCAGCAGTCCCCCCTTGGGGACTAGCTTCAGAGAGACCCAGTACTTC.

Many counts were recorded for this clonotype. The chain links TRBV28 to TRBJ2-5, with TRBD2 identical over 14 bases. J gave up 5 bases and V 6 bases, and 11 bases lay outside the gene matches. The CDR3 runs to 17 residues. Germline V gene sequence: CDR1 MDHEN, CDR2 SYDVKM. The CDR3 protein is CASRRSGLAGGRETQYF. CDR3 in DNA: TGTGCCAGCAGACGCTCTGGACTAGCGGGGGGCCGGGAGACCCAGTACTTC.

This clonotype was picked up one time. This may stem from a read error, because a much larger clone lies one nucleotide away. This chain links TRBV28 with TRBJ2-4; D is uncertain. The germline V gene encodes CDR1 MDHEN and CDR2 SYDVKM. CDR3 length equals 14 residues. CDR3 residues: CASSFRYGKNIQHF. For the CDR3, the DNA is TGTGCCAGCAGTTTCAGGTATGGGAAAAACATTCAGCACTTC.

This clonotype showed up many times. The chain couples TRBV7-2 to TRBJ2-1; 7 nucleotides match TRBD2. V lost 6 bases to trimming and J lost 0 bases; unmatched junction nucleotides: 5. Germline CDR1 is SGHTA and CDR2 is FQGNSA. The CDR3 spans 15 residues. The CDR3 sequence: CASRGGVSSYNEQFF. The CDR3 DNA reads TGTGCCAGCAGGGGGGGGGTTAGCTCCTACAATGAGCAGTTCTTC. The full variable domain, with the rest looked up from reference TRBV7-2 and TRBJ2-1, is GAGVSQSPSNKVTEKGKDVELRCDPISGHTALYWYRQSLGQGLEFLIYFQGNSAPDKSGLPSDRFSAERTGGSVSTLTIQRTQQEDSAVYLCASRGGVSSYNEQFFGPGTRLTVL.

This clonotype was picked up many times. CDR3: CASSQSFTGDNTEAFF. CDR3 sequence (DNA): TGTGCCAGCAGCCAATCATTTACAGGGGATAATACTGAAGCTTTCTTT. The rearrangement links TRBV16 to TRBJ1-1; TRBD1 agrees at 7 bases. V trimming: 0 bases; J trimming: 5 bases; junction bases outside the gene matches: 9. CDR1 and CDR2 (germline): KGHSY, FQNENV. CDR3 size: 16 residues.

This clonotype was seen repeatedly, ten times or more. V gene TRBV6-1 combines with J gene TRBJ2-1; 10 bases are shared with TRBD2. The CDR3 sequence is 15 residues long. Germline CDR1 is MNHNS and CDR2 is SASEGT. V shed 7 bases and J 6 bases; nucleotides not matched to a gene: 9. CDR3 sequence: CASKPRLAGRNEQFF. CDR3 nucleotides: TGTGCCAGCAAACCCCGACTAGCGGGTCGCAATGAGCAGTTCTTC.

For this clonotype: Germline is not matched at one junction end, which may reflect a read error. This chain uses TRBV28 with TRBJ2-1, with 14 positions matching TRBD2. CDR1 and CDR2 from the germline V gene are MDHEN and SYDVKM. The CDR3 totals 17 residues. CDR3 sequence: CAISRGTSGRSYNEQFF. In DNA, the CDR3 is TGTGCCATCAGTCGGGGGACTAGCGGGAGATCCTACAATGAGCAGTTCTTC.

Ten or more counts support this clonotype. In DNA, the CDR3 is TGCGCCAGCAGCCAAGAAGCCGCCGGACAGGGTCGGGGGGAAAAACTGTTTTTT. This sequence encodes CASSQEAAGQGRGEKLFF. V gene TRBV4-1 combines with J gene TRBJ1-4; 8 bases are a match to TRBD1. CDR3 length: 18 residues. V lost 0 bases and J lost 8; bases outside the gene matches: 14. Germline V gives CDR1 MGHRA, CDR2 YSYEKL.

Ten or more counts support this clonotype. This chain joins TRBV12-3 or TRBV12-4 and TRBJ2-5, with D tentatively TRBD1 or TRBD2 (5 bases each). Trimming left V 10 bases short and J 5 bases short, with 17 bases between. This CDR3 region has 13 residues. CDR3 protein: CATGRDQRETQYF. The CDR3 region has the DNA TGTGCCACCGGACGGGACCAGAGGGAGACCCAGTACTTC.

The table lists this clonotype with many counts. The rearrangement uses TRBV7-8 and TRBJ1-6; no firm D call. V lost 6 bases and J 10 bases, leaving 22 bases between the germline ends. The CDR3 is 16 residues long. The germline V gene has CDR1 SGHVS and CDR2 FQNEAQ. CDR3 region: CASRRRETRMWSPLHF. CDR3 in DNA: TGTGCCAGCAGACGGCGCGAGACAAGAATGTGGTCACCCCTCCACTTT.

This clonotype was seen many times. The chain has TRBV28 and TRBJ2-7, with D possibly matching TRBD1 (6 bases). With 7 bases removed from V and 6 bases from J, the gap between germline ends came to 25 bases. The CDR3 extends over 16 amino acids. Germline CDR1 is MDHEN and CDR2 is SYDVKM. CDR3 region: CASTKRVWQGRSEQYF. For the CDR3, the DNA is TGTGCCAGCACCAAGAGAGTGTGGCAGGGGCGGTCCGAGCAGTACTTC.

This clonotype was seen more than once but under ten times. The chain employs TRBV3-1 and TRBJ1-1; no clear D gene. In germline, CDR1 is LGHDT, CDR2 YNNKEL (reference sequence). V dropped 0 bases and J dropped 1 base, with 9 bases sitting between them. The CDR3 is 15 amino acids. The CDR3 nucleotides read TGTGCCAGCAGCCAAGATCGGATTAGGAACACTGAAGCTTTCTTT. As protein: CASSQDRIRNTEAFF.

This clonotype was seen at least ten times. The V gene is TRBV24-1, the J gene TRBJ2-5; D gene uncertain. CDR1 KGHDR and CDR2 SFDVKD come from the germline V gene. Trimming removed 4 bases from V and 3 bases from J, with 2 bases in between. The CDR3 length is 11 residues. In DNA form, the CDR3 reads TGTGCCACCAGTGACGAAGAGACCCAGTACTTC. Encoded protein: CATSDEETQYF.

This clonotype was seen many times. The gene calls are TRBV7-2 and TRBJ2-3; no reliable D call. Germline V lookup: CDR1 SGHTA, CDR2 FQGNSA. Trimming left V 0 bases short and J 4 bases short, with 11 bases between. The CDR3 contains 15 residues. CDR3 sequence reads: CASSLALRGADTQYF. The CDR3 DNA reads TGTGCCAGCAGCTTAGCGCTTCGTGGGGCAGATACGCAGTATTTT.

This clonotype was detected many times. The chain recombines TRBV29-1 with TRBJ2-5; D possibly matches TRBD1 or TRBD2 (6 bases each). The germline CDR1 and CDR2 sequences are SQVTM and ANQGSEA. CDR3 length: 13 amino acids. The V and J ends lost 6 bases and 1 base respectively, with 12 bases between them. The CDR3 protein is CSVGGVGQETQYF. Here the CDR3 DNA reads TGCAGCGTGGGGGGCGTGGGCCAAGAGACCCAGTACTTC.

In its sample, this clonotype was seen a few times. The CDR3 sequence is CASSYSIKVPGSQETQYF. CDR3 DNA sequence: TGTGCCAGCAGTTACTCGATTAAGGTCCCGGGGAGCCAAGAGACCCAGTACTTC. This chain uses TRBV6-5 with TRBJ2-5; the D gene is possibly TRBD2 (5 bases). This CDR3 contains 18 residues. Germline lookup yields CDR1 MNHEY and CDR2 SVGAGI. The V gene lost 0 bases and the J gene lost 1 base, with 18 bases spanning the gap.

This clonotype was observed at least ten times. The V gene is TRBV7-3, the J gene TRBJ2-2, with no clear D. Deletions cut 0 bases from V and 3 bases from J, with 2 bases between. The CDR3 is made up of 13 amino acids. CDR1 is SGHTA and CDR2 is FQGTGA in the germline V gene. CDR3 sequence: CASSLTHTGELFF. The CDR3 DNA sequence: TGTGCCAGCAGCTTAACTCACACCGGGGAGCTGTTTTTT. Drawing the rest from reference TRBV7-3 and TRBJ2-2, the complete variable domain is GAGVSQTPSNKVTEKGKYVELRCDPISGHTALYWYRQSLGQGPEFLIYFQGTGAADDSGLPNDRFFAVRPEGSVSTLKIQRTERGDSAVYLCASSLTHTGELFFGEGSRLTVL.

This clonotype appeared a few times. This chain joins TRBV12-3 or TRBV12-4 and TRBJ2-7; 11 bases align to TRBD2. The CDR3 extends over 17 amino acids. After removal of 2 bases from V and 0 bases from J, the junction contained 6 bases not matched to a gene. CDR3 loop: CASSLFLGTSGSYEQYF. CDR3 sequence (DNA): TGTGCCAGCAGTTTATTTCTTGGGACTAGCGGCTCCTACGAGCAGTACTTC.

This clonotype showed up many times. The chain links TRBV12-3 or TRBV12-4 to TRBJ2-7; D unclear. The CDR3 has 12 residues. Trimming removed 3 bases from V and 6 bases from J, with 9 bases in between. Here the CDR3 reads CASSFEQTEQYF. The CDR3 DNA reads as TGTGCCAGCAGTTTCGAACAGACCGAGCAGTACTTC.

The sample holds many counts of this clonotype. The V gene is TRBV15, the J gene TRBJ2-7; the match to TRBD2 covers 7 bases. This CDR3 comprises 15 residues. The V gene end was trimmed by 2 bases and the J gene end by 0 bases; junction bases not matched to a gene: 4. Germline assignment: CDR1 LNHNV and CDR2 YYDKDF (reference sequence). The CDR3 protein is CATSRNSGPSYEQYF. The CDR3 coding sequence is TGTGCCACCAGCAGAAATAGCGGGCCCTCCTACGAGCAGTACTTC.

This clonotype has more than one count but fewer than ten. The chain uses TRBV4-1 and TRBJ2-7, with D possibly matching TRBD2 (6 bases). The CDR3 consists of 15 residues. The V gene lost 2 bases and the J gene lost 0 bases, with 11 bases spanning the gap. In germline, CDR1 is MGHRA, CDR2 YSYEKL. The CDR3 nucleotides read TGCGCCAGCAGCCAACTAGCGTCTCACTCCTACGAGCAGTACTTC. Protein: CASSQLASHSYEQYF.

At least ten counts were recorded for this clonotype. V and J are TRBV7-8 and TRBJ2-5; D unclear. Germline lookup yields CDR1 SGHVS and CDR2 FQNEAQ. CDR3 length: 15 amino acids. V was clipped by 5 bases and J by 1 base, with 14 bases between them. The CDR3 sequence: CASSPFGSPQETQYF. In DNA, the CDR3 is TGTGCCAGCAGCCCCTTCGGCAGTCCCCAAGAGACCCAGTACTTC.